The source of this T cell receptor beta chain is a study of T-cell memory formation after mild COVID-19. Study-wide results and limits: The main location of contracting CD4+ clones was CM and EM, and that of contracting CD8+ clones was EMRA. Day 37-peaking second-wave clones had unconfirmed SARS-CoV-2 specificity.

Trimming removed 4 bases from V and 2 bases from J; junction bases left unmatched: 7. The CDR3 sequence is 17 residues long. From germline, CDR1 is SGHRS and CDR2 YFSETQ. MiXCR, applied by TCRdb to the 5' RACE reads, yields one record per CDR3 protein. The table records approximately 300,000 distinct CDR3 sequences, around 8% of them present only once. About this clonotype itself: Its target is unknown.

The chain has TRBV5-1 and TRBJ2-3; 13 nucleotides align to TRBD2. Material for sequencing was PBMCs or a T cell subset sorted from them (not recorded which). This receptor was taken from a man between 18 and 29 years old who had mild COVID-19 (a few samples of this study predate the infection). Cell type and time point are not known. CDR3 in amino acids: CASSTGLAGAITDTQYF. The DNA of the CDR3 is TGCGCCAGCAGCACCGGACTAGCGGGGGCGATCACAGATACGCAGTATTTT.